This entry describes one T cell receptor (beta chain). TCRdb's table, derived via immunoSEQ multiplex PCR, lists solely in-frame clones and lacks some. The data hold more than 250,000 clones, with around 89% observed a single time. These data belong to a study of blood T cell repertoires in COVID-19. On the study more broadly: Samples came from the United States, Italy and Spain, spanning acute and convalescent COVID-19. PBMCs, B-cell-depleted T cells, or T cells were the source of the cDNA or gDNA that made up the material.

CDR1 and CDR2 (germline): SEHNR, FQNEAQ (reference sequence). The CDR3 has 16 amino acids. The V and J ends lost 1 base and 1 base, in that order; junction bases with no gene match: 5. The source is a man younger than 35 who had recovered from COVID-19. Sample: peripheral blood. J is TRBJ1-1 and V is TRBV7-9; 8 bases match TRBD1. In DNA, the CDR3 is TGTGCCAGCAGCTTAGGGCAGGGGGCGACGAACACTGAAGCTTTCTTT. Residues: CASSLGQGATNTEAFF.